One sample yielded the 20 T cell receptor beta chains listed below, sequenced in a study of blood T cells in healthy people across ages (dated by TCRdb to the mid-2010s). The library was produced with 5' RACE. The sequencer listed for this sample is Illumina HiSeq 2500. A second PCR of about 6 to 11 cycles was run with a J-beta primer mix and a sample-barcoded 5' primer. TCRdb cleaned the public reads at Q25 with fastp, built clones with MiXCR and kept in-frame beta chains. Rows with a matching CDR3 protein are joined into one entry that keeps the most common DNA and genes. This sample has under 1,100,000 distinct CDR3 sequences in its table, and under 30% of those were observed once. The top ten clones comprise 0.65% to 0.75% of the sample. The data were also submitted as part of a second study, on T cells of mothers and their children.

Sequencing was done on a sample of blood. The receptors were sampled from a girl aged 2 to 10 in good health.

The sample holds a few counts of this clonotype. V is TRBV7-3 and J is TRBJ1-1; D gene uncertain. The CDR3 runs to 16 residues. Germline V gives CDR1 SGHTA, CDR2 FQGTGA. V was clipped by 5 bases and J by 0 bases, with 16 bases between them. CDR3 nucleotides: TGTGCCAGCAGCCTTCCCGGACGGCAAATGAACACTGAAGCTTTCTTT. Protein sequence: CASSLPGRQMNTEAFF.

This clonotype was recorded a few times. The chain links TRBV28 to TRBJ1-4, with no clear D. CDR1 and CDR2 from the germline V gene are MDHEN and SYDVKM. This CDR3 has 13 residues. V was cut by 5 bases and J by 8 bases, with 12 bases left in between. The CDR3 sequence: CASSTPRGEKLFF. CDR3 nucleotides: TGTGCCAGCAGTACCCCGCGAGGGGAAAAACTGTTTTTT.

The chain is built from TRBV18 and TRBJ2-4; either TRBD1 or TRBD2 may fit D (6 bases each). Germline V gene lookup returns CDR1 KGHSH and CDR2 LQKENI. The V and J ends lost 8 bases and 15 bases respectively, with 17 bases between them. The CDR3 is 11 residues long. The DNA for the CDR3 is TGTGCCAGCACCATCATAGGGGGGCCGTACTTC. It is translated as CASTIIGGPYF.

The V call is TRBV12-3 or TRBV12-4, the J call TRBJ2-3, with D possibly being TRBD2 (6 bases). V dropped 6 bases and J dropped 6 bases, with 25 bases sitting between them. CDR3 length: 17 residues. CDR3 loop: CASSPPRGTPKRDTQYF. For the CDR3, the DNA is TGTGCCAGCAGCCCCCCCAGAGGGACTCCCAAGAGGGATACGCAGTATTTT.

The V gene is TRBV11-2, the J gene TRBJ1-2, with a tentative D call TRBD1 (6 bases). V lost 3 bases and J lost 4, with 15 bases in between. CDR1 is SGHAT and CDR2 is FQNNGV in the germline V gene. CDR3 length: 15 amino acids. The CDR3 loop is CASSFSSGASYGYTF. CDR3 nucleotides: TGTGCCAGCAGCTTCAGTTCAGGGGCCTCCTATGGCTACACCTTC.

In DNA, the CDR3 is TGCAGCGCCGCGGGAGTTGACTACAATGAGCAGTTCTTC. It codes for CSAAGVDYNEQFF. The chain carries TRBV29-1 and TRBJ2-1, with 7 bases lining up with TRBD2. This CDR3 is built from 13 residues. V trimming: 7 bases; J trimming: 3 bases; junction bases outside the gene matches: 6. The V gene's germline CDR1 is SQVTM and CDR2 ANQGSEA.

Concerning this clonotype: Sequence at one end of the junction differs from germline and may be a read error. V usage is TRBV7-9 and J usage is TRBJ2-5; D is possibly TRBD1 or TRBD2 (5 bases each). The J call may be faulty, since TRBJ2-7 better matches the DNA end. The CDR3 length is 14 residues. The germline gives CDR1 SEHNR, CDR2 FQNEAQ (reference sequence). The CDR3 region is CVSTGRSSSYEQYF. The CDR3 DNA is TGTGTCAGCACGGGACGGTCATCCTCCTACGAGCAGTACTTC.

The chain couples TRBV5-1 to TRBJ2-7, with 7 bases that match TRBD2. Germline V CDR1 and CDR2: SGHRS, YFSETQ. Trimming took 4 bases from V and 0 from J; bases not matched to a gene: 4. There are 14 residues in the CDR3. The CDR3 sequence: CASSGTTSSYEQYF. CDR3 sequence (DNA): TGCGCCAGCAGCGGGACTACGAGCTCCTACGAGCAGTACTTC.

V is TRBV5-6 and J is TRBJ2-7; 10 nucleotides agree with TRBD1. J lost 2 bases, V lost 6 bases, and 8 bases had no gene match. The CDR3 has 15 amino acids. Germline V gives CDR1 SGHDT, CDR2 YYEEEE. The CDR3: CASNQGDRGTYEQYF. The CDR3 nucleotides read TGTGCCAGCAACCAAGGGGACAGGGGCACCTACGAGCAGTACTTC.

This clonotype was seen only a few times. The chain links TRBV7-2 to TRBJ2-5; 10 bases agree with TRBD2. Germline lookup yields CDR1 SGHTA and CDR2 FQGNSA. V shed 5 bases, J shed 4 bases, and the junction held 4 bases outside the gene matches. This CDR3 is 14 amino acids long. CDR3 DNA sequence: TGTGCCAGCAGCAGCGGGGGGGCCGTAGAGACCCAGTACTTC. It codes for CASSSGGAVETQYF.

The gene calls are TRBV5-1 and TRBJ1-1; tentative D call: TRBD1 (5 bases). Trimming shortened V by 2 bases and J by 0 bases, and 17 bases separated the two germline ends. CDR1 and CDR2 (germline): SGHRS, YFSETQ. The CDR3 spans 17 residues. The CDR3: CASSFLGVGGMNTEAFF. CDR3 DNA sequence: TGCGCCAGCAGCTTCTTAGGTGTGGGGGGAATGAACACTGAAGCTTTCTTT.

Comment on this clonotype: The junction does not match germline at one end; this may be a read error. CDR3 amino acids: CASNTFKGRF. The CDR3 bases are TGTGCCAGTAATACTTTCAAGGGGCGCTTC. The chain joins TRBV19 to TRBJ1-2; a weak D match, TRBD1 (5 bases). The germline V gene encodes CDR1 LNHDA and CDR2 SQIVND (reference sequence). The CDR3 has 10 residues.

This clonotype has a handful of counts. The chain combines TRBV28 with TRBJ2-1; TRBD2 aligns across 9 bases. Germline CDR1 MDHEN, CDR2 SYDVKM. The CDR3 totals 15 residues. The V gene end was trimmed by 6 bases and the J gene end by 4 bases; junction bases not matched to a gene: 7. The DNA for the CDR3 is TGTGCCAGCAGCTCCCGACTAGCGGCATACAATGAGCAGTTCTTC. It encodes CASSSRLAAYNEQFF.

This clonotype was counted only a few times. This sequence joins TRBV7-2 and TRBJ2-3; maybe TRBD2 (6 bases). CDR1 and CDR2 from the germline V gene are SGHTA and FQGNSA. This CDR3 has 17 residues. V gave up 5 bases and J gave up 2 bases, with 20 bases separating them. DNA for the CDR3: TGTGCCAGCAGCCGACCCTCAATTAGCGGCTCCACAGATACGCAGTATTTT. Translated, it gives CASSRPSISGSTDTQYF.

This clonotype was detected a few times. V and J are TRBV4-3 and TRBJ2-5; TRBD1 agrees at 9 bases. The trim removed 0 bases at V and 13 bases at J, leaving 12 bases unmatched. CDR1 LGHNA and CDR2 YSLEER come from the germline V gene. The CDR3 totals 15 residues. The CDR3 protein is CASSQDGTGTNERYF. The DNA of the CDR3 is TGCGCCAGCAGCCAAGATGGGACAGGGACCAACGAGCGGTACTTC.

This clonotype came up a few times. The rearrangement joins TRBV11-2 to TRBJ2-7, with D possibly being TRBD2 (6 bases). This CDR3 is built from 13 residues. The V end lost 5 bases, the J end lost 8 bases, and 16 bases lay between the germline ends. Per germline, CDR1 SGHAT and CDR2 FQNNGV. The CDR3 DNA follows: TGTGCCAGCAGCCACGGTATAGCGGACCAGCAGTACTTC. Protein: CASSHGIADQQYF.

This clonotype was counted between two and nine times. The V gene is TRBV7-2, the J gene TRBJ2-1; D is uncertain. The CDR3 is 14 amino acids. CDR1 and CDR2 (germline): SGHTA, FQGNSA. The V and J ends lost 5 bases and 1 base respectively, with 9 bases between them. CDR3 nucleotide sequence: TGTGCCAGCAGCCCAACAATTTCCTACAATGAGCAGTTCTTC. It codes for CASSPTISYNEQFF.

This clonotype was detected only a few times. The J gene is TRBJ2-4, the V gene TRBV4-2; possible D gene TRBD2, 5 bases. Germline CDR1 and CDR2: LGHNA and YNFKEQ. Deletions cut 0 bases from V and 7 bases from J, with 13 bases between. The CDR3 covers 15 residues. DNA for the CDR3: TGTGCCAGCAGCCAAGATTACGGAGGAAGGAACATTCAGTACTTC. Amino acid sequence: CASSQDYGGRNIQYF.

This sequence joins TRBV6-2 or TRBV6-3 and TRBJ2-3, with D possibly called TRBD1 or TRBD2 (5 bases each). The CDR3 runs 14 residues. V was pared by 1 base and J by 3 bases, with 8 bases between. Germline V CDR1 and CDR2: MNHEY, SVGEGT. The CDR3 bases are TGTGCCAGCAGTTACTTAGGGGAGACAGATACGCAGTATTTT. Translated, it gives CASSYLGETDTQYF.

The rearrangement joins TRBV5-5 to TRBJ2-5; maybe TRBD1 (6 bases). The DNA end is a closer match to TRBJ2-1, so the J assignment may be wrong. This CDR3 contains 14 residues. Per germline, CDR1 SGHKS and CDR2 YYEKEE (reference sequence). As DNA, the CDR3 is TGTGCCAGCAGCTTGGCCGGGAAGGGGGTTGAGCAGTTCTTC. This translates into CASSLAGKGVEQFF.